The T cell receptor beta chain under discussion was sequenced for a study of T cell responses to AZD1222 COVID-19 vaccine. The study's findings and limits: Variant regions that are unmutated are reportedly the target of nearly half of spike-specific TCRs. It should be noted that donors were predominantly white British and more often female, and clonal diversity was possibly underestimated. Spike-specific TCR breadth and depth grew following two AZD1222 doses.

Germline V lookup: CDR1 SGHNT, CDR2 YYREEE (reference sequence). CDR3 length: 14 residues. Trimming at V came to 2 bases and at J to 8 bases, leaving 7 bases not matched to a gene. The study pooled second doses at about 4 or about 12 weeks. This clone was detected only once. The target antigen is unknown. Clones were read by immunoSEQ multiplex PCR, and TCRdb kept only the in-frame ones, dropping some. The sample has 150,000 or so clones, roughly 91% seen once. This TCR derives from an adult who received the AZD1222 COVID-19 vaccine. The sequencing here drew on peripheral blood, taken 28 days after the second AZD1222 dose. This chain uses TRBV5-4 with TRBJ1-2; 9 bases are a match to TRBD1. CDR3 DNA sequence: TGTGCCAGCAGCTTAGCACAGGGGGCGAACGGCTACACCTTC. It encodes CASSLAQGANGYTF.